This is a list of T cell receptor beta chains from one sample in a study of cytomegalovirus exposure and HLA in healthy donors. Libraries were prepared by immunoSEQ multiplex PCR; TCRdb keeps only in-frame clonotypes and omits some of them. Altogether around 160,000 clones are present, around 80% being singletons, with the ten largest covering 7.7%. Source material: PBMCs. The receptors here all came from a woman aged 40 to 49 in good health and CMV-seropositive. CDR3s include the opening cysteine and the closing phenylalanine or tryptophan. A D gene is named only where the DNA matches it firmly. Where a row states a size, it is once, few, many or the class of an expanded clone; other rows omit it.

>TRBJ2-1|.|TRBV19|TRBD1
TGTGCCAGTACCCCCTCCGGGACAGGTGCCCACAATGAGCAGTTCTTC
CASTPSGTGAHNEQFF
>TRBJ1-1|.|TRBV7-3|.
TGTGCCAGCAGCTTGGGAGGGGACAACGCTGAAGCTTTCTTT
CASSLGGDNAEAFF
>TRBJ2-7|.|TRBV29-1|.
TGCAGCTCAATAGAACCCCGAAGAGCTGCCCTCTACGAGCAGTACTTC
CSSIEPRRAALYEQYF
>TRBJ1-5|.|TRBV10-3|.
TGTGCCATCAGTCTGAGTACAGCGGTTAGCAATCAGCCCCAGCATTTT
CAISLSTAVSNQPQHF
>TRBJ2-3|.|TRBV2|TRBD2
TGTGCCAGCAGTGAAGACAAGGGACTAGCGGGCCTTGATACGCAGTATTTT
CASSEDKGLAGLDTQYF
>TRBJ2-7|.|TRBV4-1|.
TGCGCCAGCAGCCAGGCATCGGGGTGGGGTTACGAGCAGTACTTC
CASSQASGWGYEQYF
>TRBJ1-5|.|TRBV28|.
TGTGCCAGCAGTTTCCCCCAAGGGGTCGTTCAGCCCCAGCATTTT
CASSFPQGVVQPQHF
>TRBJ2-1|.|TRBV6-6|TRBD1
TGTGCCAGCAGTTACCCAGACAGGGAGAATGAGCAGTTCTTC
CASSYPDRENEQFF
>TRBJ1-1|.|TRBV28|.
TGTGCCAGCACAGGACAGTTGAACACTGAAGCTTTCTTT
CASTGQLNTEAFF
>TRBJ2-3|.|TRBV7-2|.
TGTGCCAGCAGCCGCTACACAGATACGCAGTATTTT
CASSRYTDTQYF
>TRBJ1-4|.|TRBV10-3|TRBD1
TGTGCCATCAGTGAGTCGCGGACAGGATATGAAAAACTGTTTTTT
CAISESRTGYEKLFF
>TRBJ2-7|.|TRBV6-1|TRBD2
TGTGCCAGCAGTGAAGCCCGGACTAGCTTGTACGAGCAGTACTTC
CASSEARTSLYEQYF
>TRBJ1-1|.|TRBV6-1|.
TGTGCCAGCAGTGAATTTAGAGGGAGCACTGAAGCTTTCTTT
CASSEFRGSTEAFF
>TRBJ1-1|.|TRBV29-1|.
TGCAGCGCCCGCCTAATCATGAACACTGAAGCTTTCTTT
CSARLIMNTEAFF
>TRBJ2-3|.|TRBV10-3|.
TGTGCCACCACCGGTTCCGTACCGGATACGCAGTATTTT
CATTGSVPDTQYF
>TRBJ2-3|.|TRBV5-1|TRBD1
TGCGCCAGCAGCCCGGGACAGGGGGAGACAGATACGCAGTATTTT
CASSPGQGETDTQYF
>TRBJ2-7|.|TRBV27|.
TGTGCCAGTAACTTGAGGGGGGGCGAGCAGTACTTC
CASNLRGGEQYF
>TRBJ2-5|.|TRBV5-4|.
TGTGCCAGCAGCGCGGACAGTAACCAAGAGACCCAGTACTTC
CASSADSNQETQYF
>TRBJ2-2|.|TRBV7-2|.
TGTGCCAGCAGTTGGAGGGAGGACGGGGAGCTGTTTTTT
CASSWREDGELFF
>TRBJ2-7|.|TRBV2|TRBD1
TGTGCCAGCAAGGGCGGGACAGGAACCTACGAGCAGTACTTC
CASKGGTGTYEQYF
>TRBJ2-7|.|TRBV13|TRBD2
TGTGCCAGCAGGGCGGGAGGTCGGGCGTACGAGCAGTACTTC
CASRAGGRAYEQYF
>TRBJ2-1|.|TRBV29-1|.
TGCAGCGTTGATCTAACCGCCAATGAGCAGTTCTTC
CSVDLTANEQFF
>TRBJ1-3|few|TRBV25-1|.
TGTGCCAGCAGTGGAGGCGGCGGAAACACCATATATTTT
CASSGGGGNTIYF
>TRBJ2-6|.|TRBV4-1|TRBD1
TGCGCCAGCAGCCAAGATGCCAGGACAGGGAGCTCTGGGGCCAACGTCCTGACTTTC
CASSQDARTGSSGANVLTF
>TRBJ2-7|.|TRBV5-3|.
TGTGCCAGAAGCCCCTTTTCAAAAGACAGGAATGGAAACTACGAGCAGTACTTC
CARSPFSKDRNGNYEQYF
>TRBJ2-6|.|TRBV5-4|.
TGTGCCAGCAGCGGTACAGGGAATGGTGGGGCCAACGTCCTGACTTTC
CASSGTGNGGANVLTF
>TRBJ2-5|.|TRBV5-4|TRBD1
TGTGCCAGCAGCTCCGGGGGACAGGGGGTTGGCGGGGAGACCCAGTACTTC
CASSSGGQGVGGETQYF
>TRBJ1-2|.|TRBV5-1|TRBD1
TGCGCCAGCAGCCCTCGGACAGGGGCAGACTATGGCTACACCTTC
CASSPRTGADYGYTF